The 2 T cell receptor beta chains below all came from one sample that was sequenced in a study of shared clonotypes between healthy human individuals. Assay used: immunoSEQ multiplex PCR; TCRdb lists only in-frame clones, some missing. The table shows a few million clones, with 85% to 95% occurring only once. The material sequenced was naive CD4+ T cells from PBMCs. This sample's subset: CD45RA+ positively selected. The source is a man aged 18 to 29 in good health. Some clones in this sample may be carry-over from other donors' samples.

This rearrangement joins TRBV25-1 to TRBJ2-1; TRBD1 agrees at 7 bases. Germline V CDR1 and CDR2: MGHDK, SYGVNS. V was pared by 5 bases and J by 9 bases, with 13 bases of the junction left unmatched. The CDR3 spans 15 residues. In nucleotides, the CDR3 is TGTGCCAGCAGTAATACAGGGGTACCATATCGTGAGCAGTTCTTC. Its protein is CASSNTGVPYREQFF.

The chain employs TRBV5-1 and TRBJ2-2; 8 nucleotides agree with TRBD1. Trimming at V came to 4 bases and at J to 1 base, leaving 6 bases not matched to a gene. Germline CDR1 is SGHRS and CDR2 is YFSETQ. The CDR3 covers 16 residues. CDR3 sequence (DNA): TGCGCCAGCAGCCCTCGGGACAGGAGGAACACCGGGGAGCTGTTTTTT. The encoded protein is CASSPRDRRNTGELFF.